This TCR beta chain was identified during a study of tumor and adjacent non-tumor tissue in lung cancer. Background on the study: Stage I to III disease affected ten to eleven men and 4 or 5 women aged about 30 to 85.

Regarding this clonotype: What it recognizes is unknown. At one of its ends the junction is not consistent with the germline gene, which may arise from a read error.

This sample's RNA came from whole unsorted tissue. Distant lung tissue was collected more than 3 cm away from the tumor edge. Between August and November 2014, newly diagnosed, chemotherapy-naive lung cancer patients underwent thoracic surgery in China. The CDR3 is made up of 15 amino acids. The germline gives CDR1 LNHDA, CDR2 SQIVND (reference sequence). The study's findings and limits: Shorter survival was associated with higher TCR diversity in tumors. Tumor tissue had significantly higher TCR diversity than normal lung.

TCRbeta libraries were built with three rounds of nested PCR, modified from ARM-PCR. TCRdb analysed the multiplex PCR reads with MiXCR anew, one entry per CDR3 protein. This sample has 100,000 or so distinct CDR3 sequences; 75% to 85% occur once, and the top ten carry approximately 28%. Sequencing was carried out using distant non-tumor lung tissue. The rearrangement uses TRBV19 and TRBJ2-3; tentatively, D is TRBD1 or TRBD2 (5 bases each). This TCR was sampled from a man between 60 and 75 years old with small cell lung cancer. CDR3 residues: CASNITGTSTDMQYF. CDR3 sequence (DNA): TGTGCCAGTAATATAACGGGGACCAGCACAGATATGCAGTATTTT. The variable domain in full, with the rest retrieved from reference TRBV19 and TRBJ2-3, is DGGITQSPKYLFRKEGQNVTLSCEQNLNHDAMYWYRQDPGQGLRLIYYSQIVNDFQKGDIAEGYSVSREKKESFPLTVTSAQKNPTAFYLCASNITGTSTDMQYFGPGTRLTVL.